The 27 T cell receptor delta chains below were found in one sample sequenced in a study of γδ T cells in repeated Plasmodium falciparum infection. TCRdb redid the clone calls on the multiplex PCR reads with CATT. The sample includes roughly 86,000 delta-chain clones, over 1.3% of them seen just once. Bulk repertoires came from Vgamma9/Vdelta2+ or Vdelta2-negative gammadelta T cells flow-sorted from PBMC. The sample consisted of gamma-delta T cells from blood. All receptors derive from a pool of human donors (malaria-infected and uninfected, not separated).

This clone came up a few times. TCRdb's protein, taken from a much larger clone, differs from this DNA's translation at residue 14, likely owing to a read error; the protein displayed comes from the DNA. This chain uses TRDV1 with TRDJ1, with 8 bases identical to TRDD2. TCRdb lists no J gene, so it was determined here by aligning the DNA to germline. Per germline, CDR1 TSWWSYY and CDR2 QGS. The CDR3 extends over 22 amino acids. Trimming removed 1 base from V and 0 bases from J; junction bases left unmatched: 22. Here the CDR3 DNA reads TGTGCTCTTGGGGAACCTGGCCTTCCTAGGTACAGGGGGACTGCCTACACCGATAAACTCATCTTT. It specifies CALGEPGLPRYRGTAYTDKLIF.

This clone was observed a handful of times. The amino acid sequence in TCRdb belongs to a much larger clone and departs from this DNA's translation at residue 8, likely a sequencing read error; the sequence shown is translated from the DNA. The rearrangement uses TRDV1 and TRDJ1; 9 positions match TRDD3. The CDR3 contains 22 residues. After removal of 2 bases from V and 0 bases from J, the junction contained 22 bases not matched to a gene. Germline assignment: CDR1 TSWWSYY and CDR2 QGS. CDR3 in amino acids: CALGENPVKGLGDLLYTDKLIF. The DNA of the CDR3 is TGTGCTCTTGGGGAAAACCCCGTTAAGGGGCTGGGGGATCTCCTGTACACCGATAAACTCATCTTT.

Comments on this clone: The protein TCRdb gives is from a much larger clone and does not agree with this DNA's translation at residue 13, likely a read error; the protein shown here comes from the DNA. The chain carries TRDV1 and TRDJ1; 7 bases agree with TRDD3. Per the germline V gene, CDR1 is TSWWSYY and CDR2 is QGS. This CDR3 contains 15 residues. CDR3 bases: TGTGCTCTCGGGATCGGTGGGGGACTACTCGATAAACACATCTTT. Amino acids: CALGIGGGLLDKHIF.

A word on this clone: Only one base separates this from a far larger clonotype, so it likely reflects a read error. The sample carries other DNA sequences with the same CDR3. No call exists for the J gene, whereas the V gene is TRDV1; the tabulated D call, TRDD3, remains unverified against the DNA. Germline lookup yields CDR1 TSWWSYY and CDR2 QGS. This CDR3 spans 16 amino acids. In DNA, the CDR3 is TGTGCTCTTGGGGAACTGTCCCGATACAGCACCGATAAACTCATCTTC. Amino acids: CALGELSRYSTDKLIF.

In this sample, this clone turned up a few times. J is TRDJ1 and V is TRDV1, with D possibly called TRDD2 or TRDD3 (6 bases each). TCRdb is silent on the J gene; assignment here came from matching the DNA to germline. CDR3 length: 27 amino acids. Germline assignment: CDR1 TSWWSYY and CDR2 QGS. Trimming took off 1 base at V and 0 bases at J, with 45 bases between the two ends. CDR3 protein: CALGEPLGFLLLPVLGGPSYYTDKLIF. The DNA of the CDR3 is TGTGCTCTTGGGGAACCCCTAGGCTTCCTCCTGTTGCCCGTCCTTGGGGGTCCTAGCTATTACACCGATAAACTCATCTTT.

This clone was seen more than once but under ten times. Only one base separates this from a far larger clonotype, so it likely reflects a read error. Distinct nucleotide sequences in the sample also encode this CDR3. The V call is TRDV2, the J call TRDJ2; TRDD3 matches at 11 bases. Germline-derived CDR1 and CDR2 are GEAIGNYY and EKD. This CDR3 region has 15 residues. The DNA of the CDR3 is TGTGCCTGTGACACACTGGGGGATATGACAGCACAGCTCTTCTTT. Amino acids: CACDTLGDMTAQLFF.

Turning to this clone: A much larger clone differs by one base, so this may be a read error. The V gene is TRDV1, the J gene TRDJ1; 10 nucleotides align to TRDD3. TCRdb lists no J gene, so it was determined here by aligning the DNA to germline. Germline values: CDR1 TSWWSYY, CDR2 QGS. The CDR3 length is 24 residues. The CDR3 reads CALGERAPNYTAYWGIGDTDKLIF. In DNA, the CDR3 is TGTGCCCTTGGGGAAAGGGCCCCAAACTATACGGCGTACTGGGGGATCGGGGACACCGATAAACTCATCTTT.

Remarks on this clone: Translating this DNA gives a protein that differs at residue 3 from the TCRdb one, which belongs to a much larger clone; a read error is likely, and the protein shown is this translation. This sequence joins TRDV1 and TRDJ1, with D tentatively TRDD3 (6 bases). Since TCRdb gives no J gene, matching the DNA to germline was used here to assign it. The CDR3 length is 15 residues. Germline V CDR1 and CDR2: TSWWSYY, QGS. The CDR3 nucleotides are TGTGCTCCTGGGGAAGTAGAGGGATACACCGATAAACTCATCTTT. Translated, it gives CAPGEVEGYTDKLIF.

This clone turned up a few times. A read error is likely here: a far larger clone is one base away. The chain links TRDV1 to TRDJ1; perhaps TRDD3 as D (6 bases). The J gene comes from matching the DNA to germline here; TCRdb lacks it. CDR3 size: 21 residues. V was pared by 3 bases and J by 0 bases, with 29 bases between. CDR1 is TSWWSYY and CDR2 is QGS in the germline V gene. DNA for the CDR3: TGTGCTCTTGGGGACCTTACTTCCGACCGAGCTGGGGCAAAGTACACCGATAAACTCATCTTT. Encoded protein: CALGDLTSDRAGAKYTDKLIF.

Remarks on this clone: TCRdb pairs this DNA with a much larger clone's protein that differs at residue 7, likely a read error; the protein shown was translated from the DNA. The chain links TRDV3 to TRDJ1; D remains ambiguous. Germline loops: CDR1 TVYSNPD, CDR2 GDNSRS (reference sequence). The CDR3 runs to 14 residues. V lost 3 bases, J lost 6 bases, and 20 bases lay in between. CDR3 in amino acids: CALAHKALCYKLIF. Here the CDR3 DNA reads TGTGCCTTGGCCCACAAAGCACTGTGCTATAAACTCATCTTT.

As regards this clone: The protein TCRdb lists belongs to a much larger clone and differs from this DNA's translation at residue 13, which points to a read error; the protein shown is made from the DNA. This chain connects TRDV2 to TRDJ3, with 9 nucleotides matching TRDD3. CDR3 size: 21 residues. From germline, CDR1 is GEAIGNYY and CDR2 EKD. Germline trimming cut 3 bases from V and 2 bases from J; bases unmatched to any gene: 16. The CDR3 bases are TGTGCCTGTGACGGGCTGGGGGATCCTTCCGGAGTCACCTGGGACACCCGACAGATGTTTTTC. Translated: CACDGLGDPSGVTWDTRQMFF.

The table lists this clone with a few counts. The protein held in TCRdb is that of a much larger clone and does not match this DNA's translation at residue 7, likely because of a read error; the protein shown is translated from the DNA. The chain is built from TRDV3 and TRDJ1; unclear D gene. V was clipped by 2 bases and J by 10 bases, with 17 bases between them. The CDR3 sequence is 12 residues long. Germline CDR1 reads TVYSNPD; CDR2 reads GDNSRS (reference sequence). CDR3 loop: CAFYQTRGTLIF. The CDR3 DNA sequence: TGTGCCTTTTACCAGACTAGGGGTACACTCATCTTT.

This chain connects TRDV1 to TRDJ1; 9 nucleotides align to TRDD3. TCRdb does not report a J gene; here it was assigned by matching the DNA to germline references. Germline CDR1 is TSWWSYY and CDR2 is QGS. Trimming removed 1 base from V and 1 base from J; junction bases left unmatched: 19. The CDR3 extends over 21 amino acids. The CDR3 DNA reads TGTGCTCTTGGGGAACCCTTCGGGAGATCCTTCTGGGGATACGCCACCGATAAACTCATCTTT. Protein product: CALGEPFGRSFWGYATDKLIF.

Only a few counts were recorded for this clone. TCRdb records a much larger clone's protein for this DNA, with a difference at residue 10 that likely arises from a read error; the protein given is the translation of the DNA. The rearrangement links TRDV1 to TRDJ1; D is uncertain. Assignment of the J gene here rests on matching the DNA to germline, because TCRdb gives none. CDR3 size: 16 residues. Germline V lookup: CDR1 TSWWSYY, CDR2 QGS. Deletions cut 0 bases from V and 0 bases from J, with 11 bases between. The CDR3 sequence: CALGELKGLYTDKLIF. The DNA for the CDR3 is TGTGCTCTTGGGGAACTAAAAGGGCTCTACACCGATAAACTCATCTTT.

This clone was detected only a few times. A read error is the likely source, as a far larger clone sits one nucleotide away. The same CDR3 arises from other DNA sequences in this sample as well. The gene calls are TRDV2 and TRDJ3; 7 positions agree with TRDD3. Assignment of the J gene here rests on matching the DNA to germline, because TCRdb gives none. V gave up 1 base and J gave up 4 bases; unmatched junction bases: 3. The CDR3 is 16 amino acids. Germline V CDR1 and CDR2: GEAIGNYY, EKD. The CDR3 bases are TGTGCCTGTGACACTGTACTGGGGTGGGACACCCGACAGATGTTTTTC. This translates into CACDTVLGWDTRQMFF.

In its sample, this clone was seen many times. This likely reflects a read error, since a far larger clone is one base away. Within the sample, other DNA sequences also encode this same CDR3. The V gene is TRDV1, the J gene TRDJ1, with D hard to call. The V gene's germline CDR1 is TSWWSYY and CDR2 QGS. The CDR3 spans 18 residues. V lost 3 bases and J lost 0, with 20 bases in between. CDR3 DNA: TGTGCTCTTGGGGAGCCGAGGTCTCCTTGCGGAGACACCGATAAACTCATCTTT. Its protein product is CALGEPRSPCGDTDKLIF.

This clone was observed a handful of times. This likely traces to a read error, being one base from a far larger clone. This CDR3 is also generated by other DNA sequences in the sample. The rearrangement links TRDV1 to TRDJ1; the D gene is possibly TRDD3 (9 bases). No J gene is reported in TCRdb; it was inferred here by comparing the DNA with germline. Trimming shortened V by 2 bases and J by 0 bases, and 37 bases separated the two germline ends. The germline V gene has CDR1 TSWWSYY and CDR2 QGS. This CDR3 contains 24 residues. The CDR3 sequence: CALGEFGRLPTPYTGGPDTDKLIF. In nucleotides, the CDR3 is TGTGCTCTTGGGGAATTTGGTCGTCTTCCTACTCCCTATACTGGGGGACCTGACACCGATAAACTCATCTTT.

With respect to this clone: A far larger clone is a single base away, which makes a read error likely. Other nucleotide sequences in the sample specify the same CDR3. CDR3 protein: CALVPKSSNRTGGYRELIF. DNA of the CDR3: TGTGCTCTCGTCCCCAAATCTTCCAACCGTACTGGGGGATACAGGGAACTCATCTTT. The chain has TRDV1 and TRDJ1; 12 positions match TRDD3. TCRdb does not report a J gene; here it was assigned by matching the DNA to germline references. Trimming at V came to 9 bases and at J to 9 bases, leaving 26 bases not matched to a gene. The CDR3 is 19 amino acids. Germline V CDR1 and CDR2: TSWWSYY, QGS.

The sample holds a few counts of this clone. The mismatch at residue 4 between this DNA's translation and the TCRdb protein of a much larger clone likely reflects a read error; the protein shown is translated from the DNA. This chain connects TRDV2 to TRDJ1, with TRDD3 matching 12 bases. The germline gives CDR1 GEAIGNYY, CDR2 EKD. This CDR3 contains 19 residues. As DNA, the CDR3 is TGTGCCTGTTACACCGGGATCTGGGGGATACGCGGGTACACCGATAAACTCATCTTT. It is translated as CACYTGIWGIRGYTDKLIF.

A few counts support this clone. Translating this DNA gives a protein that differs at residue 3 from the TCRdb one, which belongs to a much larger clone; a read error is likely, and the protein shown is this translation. The CDR3 sequence is CAPGETTNRFTGGYIADKLIF. The DNA of the CDR3 is TGTGCTCCTGGGGAAACTACGAACCGTTTTACTGGGGGATACATCGCCGATAAACTCATCTTT. The V gene is TRDV1, the J gene TRDJ1, with TRDD3 matching over 12 bases. Since TCRdb gives no J gene, matching the DNA to germline was used here to assign it. The germline V gene encodes CDR1 TSWWSYY and CDR2 QGS. The CDR3 loop spans 21 amino acids.

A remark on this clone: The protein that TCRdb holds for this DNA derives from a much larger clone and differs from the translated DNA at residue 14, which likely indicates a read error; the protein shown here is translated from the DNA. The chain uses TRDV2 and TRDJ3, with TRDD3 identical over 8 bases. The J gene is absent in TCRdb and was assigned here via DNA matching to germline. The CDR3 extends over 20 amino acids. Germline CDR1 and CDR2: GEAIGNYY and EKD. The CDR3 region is CACDTGGLGADSWGTRQMFF. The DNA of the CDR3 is TGTGCCTGTGACACCGGAGGACTGGGGGCCGACTCCTGGGGCACCCGACAGATGTTTTTC.

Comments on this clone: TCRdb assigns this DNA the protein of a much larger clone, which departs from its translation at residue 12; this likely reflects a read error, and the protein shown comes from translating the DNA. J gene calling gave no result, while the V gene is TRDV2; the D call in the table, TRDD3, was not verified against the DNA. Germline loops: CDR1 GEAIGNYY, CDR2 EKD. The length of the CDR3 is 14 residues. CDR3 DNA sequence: TGTGCCTGTGACACCATAGGGGATGCCGATAAACCCATCTTT. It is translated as CACDTIGDADKPIF.

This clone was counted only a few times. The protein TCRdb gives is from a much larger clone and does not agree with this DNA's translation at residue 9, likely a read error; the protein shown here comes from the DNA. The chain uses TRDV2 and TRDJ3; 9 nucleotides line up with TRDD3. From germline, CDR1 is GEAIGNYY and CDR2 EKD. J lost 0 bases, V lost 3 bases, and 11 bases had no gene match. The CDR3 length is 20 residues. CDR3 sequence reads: CACDLTGGHGSSWDTRQMFF. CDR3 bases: TGTGCCTGTGACCTTACTGGGGGACACGGGAGCTCCTGGGACACCCGACAGATGTTTTTC.

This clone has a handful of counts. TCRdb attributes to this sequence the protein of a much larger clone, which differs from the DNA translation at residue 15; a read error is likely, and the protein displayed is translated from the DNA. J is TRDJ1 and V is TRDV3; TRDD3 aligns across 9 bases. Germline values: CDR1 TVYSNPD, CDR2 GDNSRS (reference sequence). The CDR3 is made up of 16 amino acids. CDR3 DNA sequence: TGTGCCTTTTGCGGGCGTACTGGGGGAAACACCGATAAACTCACCTTT. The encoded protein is CAFCGRTGGNTDKLTF.

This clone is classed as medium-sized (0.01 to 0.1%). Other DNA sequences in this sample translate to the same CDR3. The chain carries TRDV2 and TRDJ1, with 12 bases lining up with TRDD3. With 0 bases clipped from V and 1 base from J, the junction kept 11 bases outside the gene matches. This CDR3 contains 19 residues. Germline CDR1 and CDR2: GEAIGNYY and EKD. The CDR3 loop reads CACDTGLGDTLAGTDKLIF. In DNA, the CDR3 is TGTGCCTGTGACACCGGACTGGGGGATACCCTAGCGGGCACCGATAAACTCATCTTT.

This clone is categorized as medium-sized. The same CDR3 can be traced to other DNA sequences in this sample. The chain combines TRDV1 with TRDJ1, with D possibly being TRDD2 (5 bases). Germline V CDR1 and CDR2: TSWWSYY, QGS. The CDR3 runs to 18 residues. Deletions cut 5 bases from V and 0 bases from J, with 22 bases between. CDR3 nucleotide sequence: TGTGCTCTTGGGATCGGACCTACGCGCCTACCTTACACCGATAAACTCATCTTT. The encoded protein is CALGIGPTRLPYTDKLIF.

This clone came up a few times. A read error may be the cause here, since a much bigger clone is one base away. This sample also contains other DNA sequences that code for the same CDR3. CDR3 sequence reads: CACDTGGSWDTRQMFF. CDR3 nucleotides: TGTGCCTGTGACACCGGAGGATCCTGGGACACCCGACAGATGTTTTTC. The gene calls are TRDV2 and TRDJ3; the D is unclear. In the absence of a J gene in TCRdb, the DNA was matched to germline to assign it here. Germline lookup yields CDR1 GEAIGNYY and CDR2 EKD. Trimming stripped 0 bases from V and 1 base from J, with 6 bases between. The CDR3 contains 16 residues.